This is a list of T cell receptor beta chains from one sample in a study of cytomegalovirus exposure and HLA in healthy donors. Clones were sequenced by immunoSEQ multiplex PCR, and TCRdb holds only the in-frame ones, with some missing. The repertoire has 100,000 to 150,000 clones, 77% of them found once; the top ten carry approximately 0.9%. Specimen: PBMCs. These receptors came from a woman aged 55-75 years in good health and CMV-seronegative. CDR3s include the opening cysteine and the closing phenylalanine or tryptophan. The D gene is left open where the match is weak. Size is stated for part of the rows, as once, few or many counts, or as a class when the clone is expanded.

CDR3nt,CDR3aa,len,v_gene,j_gene,d_gene,abundance
TGTGCCAGTAGTATCCCCTCCGGCAGGGGGCGATCTGGGGCCAACGTCCTGACTTTC,CASSIPSGRGRSGANVLTF,19,TRBV19,TRBJ2-6,TRBD1,.
TGTGCCAGCACCGGCTCCGGACAGGGGAACTCCTACGAGCAGTACTTC,CASTGSGQGNSYEQYF,16,TRBV6-6,TRBJ2-7,TRBD1,.
TGTGCCAGTAGTATACCCCTCGGCAATCAGCCCCAGCATTTT,CASSIPLGNQPQHF,14,TRBV19,TRBJ1-5,.,.
TGTGCCAGCAGCTCGGCTAGCTCCTACGAGCAGTACTTC,CASSSASSYEQYF,13,TRBV7-9,TRBJ2-7,.,.
TGTGCCAGCAGCTTAGCCCCTGACAGGTCCCACGAGCAGTACTTC,CASSLAPDRSHEQYF,15,TRBV13,TRBJ2-7,.,.
TGCAGCGTTGAACTCAAATGGCCCTATGGCTACACCTTC,CSVELKWPYGYTF,13,TRBV29-1,TRBJ1-2,.,.
TGTGCCAGCAGGCTATTCCAGGGGGCCGGAGAGACCCAGTACTTC,CASRLFQGAGETQYF,15,TRBV28,TRBJ2-5,TRBD1,.
TGTGCCAGCAGCCGGGAGGTCCGGAATTACGAGCAGTACTTC,CASSREVRNYEQYF,14,TRBV7-8,TRBJ2-7,TRBD2,.
TGCGCCAGCAGCCAAGATCGACTATACAATGAGCAGTTCTTC,CASSQDRLYNEQFF,14,TRBV4-1,TRBJ2-1,.,.
TGTGCCTGGAGTGTAACAGTGGGAGCGCAGTACTTC,CAWSVTVGAQYF,12,TRBV30,TRBJ2-7,.,.
TGTGCCAGCAGGGGACAGAACCAAGAGACCCAGTACTTC,CASRGQNQETQYF,13,TRBV6-5,TRBJ2-5,TRBD1,.
TGTGCCAGCACCGAGGGTGGCAGAAACTATGGCTACACCTTC,CASTEGGRNYGYTF,14,TRBV7-2,TRBJ1-2,.,.
TGTGCCAGTAGTTCCCTAGCGACTACTAGCACAGATACGCAGTATTTT,CASSSLATTSTDTQYF,16,TRBV19,TRBJ2-3,.,.
TGTGCCAGCAGCCCCATGGCAGGGCGGACTAACTATGGCTACACCTTC,CASSPMAGRTNYGYTF,16,TRBV7-9,TRBJ1-2,.,.
TGTGCCAGCGGGGGACAGGGCCAGAGCTCCTACGAGCAGTACTTC,CASGGQGQSSYEQYF,15,TRBV28,TRBJ2-7,TRBD1,once
TGCGCCAGCAGCCTGGAAGGGGGCCCTACCTACGAGCAGTACTTC,CASSLEGGPTYEQYF,15,TRBV5-1,TRBJ2-7,TRBD1,.
TGTGCCAGCAGCTCCTCAGGGTTACAAGAGACCCAGTACTTC,CASSSSGLQETQYF,14,TRBV11-2,TRBJ2-5,.,.
TGTGCCAGCAGCTTGGATGCCCGCGGGGATACGCAGTATTTT,CASSLDARGDTQYF,14,TRBV5-6,TRBJ2-3,.,.
TGTGCCAGCAGCCAGGGCGGTTCTGGAAACACCATATATTTT,CASSQGGSGNTIYF,14,TRBV11-2,TRBJ1-3,.,.
TGTGCCAGTAGTGCTCCGGGACAGAATGAAAAACTGTTTTTT,CASSAPGQNEKLFF,14,TRBV19,TRBJ1-4,TRBD1,.
TGTGCCAGTAGTACCCGGGACAGGGGGGACTACGAGCAGTACTTC,CASSTRDRGDYEQYF,15,TRBV19,TRBJ2-7,TRBD1,few
TGTGCCAGCAGGTACAGGGGTACCGGGGCCAACGTCCTGACTTTC,CASRYRGTGANVLTF,15,TRBV5-8,TRBJ2-6,TRBD1,.
TGTGCCAGCAGCCAAGAGCGTATCAGGGGATCACCCCTCCACTTT,CASSQERIRGSPLHF,15,TRBV14,TRBJ1-6,.,once
TGTGCCAGCAGTTCTCCCCCAGGGGCAGTAGGGGGCTACACCTTC,CASSSPPGAVGGYTF,15,TRBV28,TRBJ1-2,.,.
TGTGCCAGCAGTTACTCCCGCCCGAGCTCTGGAAACACCATATATTTT,CASSYSRPSSGNTIYF,16,TRBV6-5,TRBJ1-3,.,few
TGTGCCAGCTCCCCGGGGGGATACTCTAGCAATCAGCCCCAGCATTTT,CASSPGGYSSNQPQHF,16,TRBV18,TRBJ1-5,.,few
TGTGCCTGGGGGCCCAGGGACACTGAAGCTTTCTTT,CAWGPRDTEAFF,12,TRBV30,TRBJ1-1,.,.
TGTGCCAGTAGTATTCTTATGGAATTGGGCCAGCCCCAGCATTTT,CASSILMELGQPQHF,15,TRBV19,TRBJ1-5,.,.
TGTGCCAGCAGCGTAGACAGGGCCATCACAGATACGCAGTATTTT,CASSVDRAITDTQYF,15,TRBV5-4,TRBJ2-3,TRBD1,.
TGTGCCAGCTCCCGTGAAAGAACAGCCTACGAGCAGTACTTC,CASSRERTAYEQYF,14,TRBV18,TRBJ2-7,.,few
TGTGCCAGTAGTAGGGGCCGGAGGGGTACCGGGGAGCTGTTTTTT,CASSRGRRGTGELFF,15,TRBV19,TRBJ2-2,.,once
TGCGCCACCAGGACAGGGAGCAGCACCGGGGAGCTGTTTTTT,CATRTGSSTGELFF,14,TRBV5-1,TRBJ2-2,TRBD1,.
TGTGCCAGCAGTTCCCGACTAGCGGGGGGCTACGAGCAGTACTTC,CASSSRLAGGYEQYF,15,TRBV6-5,TRBJ2-7,TRBD2,.
TGCGCCAGCAGCCAACAGGGGGCGCGCACCGGGGAGCTGTTTTTT,CASSQQGARTGELFF,15,TRBV4-1,TRBJ2-2,TRBD1,.
TGTGCCAGCAGCCAGACAGGGGGTGAGAATCAGCCCCAGCATTTT,CASSQTGGENQPQHF,15,TRBV9,TRBJ1-5,TRBD1,.
TGTGCCAGCAGTCTACGGGACAGGGCGTCGGATACGCAGTATTTT,CASSLRDRASDTQYF,15,TRBV6-5,TRBJ2-3,TRBD1,.
TGCGCCAGCAGAGTTTCGGGCAGGGGGGACGAGCAGTACTTC,CASRVSGRGDEQYF,14,TRBV5-1,TRBJ2-7,.,.
TGTGCCAGCAGTTCCAGACTAGCGGGGATCTACGAGCAGTACTTC,CASSSRLAGIYEQYF,15,TRBV28,TRBJ2-7,TRBD2,few
TGTGCCAGCTCTATCCGGGGGGGGCGCGGGGAGACCCAGTACTTC,CASSIRGGRGETQYF,15,TRBV7-9,TRBJ2-5,TRBD2,.
TGTGCCAGTAGGTCCTACAGCGGCCCCTCTGCCTATGGCTACACCTTC,CASRSYSGPSAYGYTF,16,TRBV19,TRBJ1-2,.,once